The TCR beta chain under discussion was sequenced for a study of identifying expanded T cells in peripheral blood. This clone appeared a single time. This table comes from immunoSEQ multiplex PCR, and its TCRdb copy is limited to in-frame clones, with some not included. The sample lists around 85,000 clones; 88% were seen once. From germline, CDR1 is SQVTM and CDR2 ANQGSEA. This CDR3 comprises 15 residues. The V end was cut by 3 bases, the J end by 0 bases, with 11 bases between. Sequencing was done on a sample of blood. The sequence came from a person aged 18 to 75 in good health. This chain joins TRBV29-1 and TRBJ2-2, with TRBD1 as a possible D gene (6 bases). The CDR3 DNA reads as TGCAGCGTTGAGTCCGGGACACCGAACACCGGGGAGCTGTTTTTT. Residues: CSVESGTPNTGELFF.